The source of this TCR beta chain is a study of cytomegalovirus exposure and HLA in healthy donors (dated by TCRdb to about 2017). About the investigation overall: An earlier analysis of several hundred of the donors reported roughly 300 Gb of sequence data and some 120 million unique TCR beta sequences from about 180 million T cells. Around 330 gigabases of sequencing data and tens of millions of unique TCR sequences made up an early release that covered around 640 HLA-typed donors. Of the 300 to 500 genotyped donors, 75% to 85% were placed in the genetic ancestry cluster associated with self-reported Caucasian donors. On average, roughly 240,000 unique TCR beta nucleotide sequences were sequenced per donor among several hundred genotyped donors of the cohort, with about 17% of those sequences being non-productive. The later analysis used no new phenotypic data to find candidate immune exposures, relying instead on TCR beta sequences and their occurrence across donors. The study used immunosequencing to profile the T cell repertoires of under 700 subjects and linked those repertoires to cytomegalovirus serostatus. All discovery cohort repertoires had been generated using a single sequencing platform. Along with the roughly 670-subject first cohort, a separate validation cohort of more than 90 different subjects was used. The number of donors typed differed by locus, with roughly 629-640 for A, B, C, DRB1 and DQB1, more than 500 for DQA1, approximately 580 for DPA1, and around 460 for DPB1. HLA typing included class I and class II loci at four-digit resolution. The study aimed to test whether signatures of past pathogen exposure could be identified by cataloging public T cell receptors. Donor age, sex, ethnicity and CMV serostatus were compiled together with the repertoire data. About five DR-DQ haplotypes were treated as single units for association and clustering because of strong linkage in the cohort. In a later genetic analysis, genome-wide SNP genotypes for about 55% of the roughly 700 donors were used, and that subset was treated as a discovery cohort. In an earlier analysis of several hundred of the donors, high-throughput TCR beta sequencing was used to judge whether each TCR beta V gene segment behaved as functional or pseudogenic. A later analysis re-examined previously published TCR beta repertoires from more than 550 donors and added high-resolution HLA genotyping to investigate patterns of TCR occurrence. High-throughput TCR immunosequencing, statistical association of individual TCRs with disease status, and machine learning were combined to predict cytomegalovirus infection status.

The cohort consisted of 666 healthy bone marrow donors. All cohort members were sampled while nominally healthy, although unrecorded immune exposures were likely present. The donor tested CMV seropositive, placing the donor among the 289 seropositive members of the cohort. A peripheral blood sample was provided by each donor, and peripheral blood mononuclear cells were used for TCR beta sequencing. Genomic DNA was extracted from the blood cell samples with the Qiagen DNeasy Blood Extraction Kit. CDR1 and CDR2 are read off the germline V gene (reference sequence) as SSHAT and FNYEAQ. V has 5 bases trimmed and J has 6 bases trimmed; junction bases matching no gene number 7. Including cysteine and phenylalanine, the CDR3 has 15 amino acids. Kept here is only the CDR3 DNA, which spans 45 bases and is read in frame from base 1. This clone was picked up a small number of times. It has no known antigen specificity. There are no base qualities to consult, and no much larger clone falls within one base.

The method was the immunoSEQ multiplex PCR assay. The multiplex PCR relied on a mix of 60 forward primers for TCR Vbeta segments and 13 reverse primers for TCR Jbeta segments. A multiplex PCR assay on genomic DNA amplified the CDR3 region of rearranged TCR beta genes. Amplified TCR beta libraries were sequenced as 87-base-pair reads on the Illumina HiSeq System. In the source study's methods: Across the 666 repertoires, a later analysis counted 78 million or so unique TCR beta chains, roughly 11 million of which were shared by at least two donors. A nearest-neighbor algorithm error-corrected the raw reads and collapsed the reads into unique sequences, merging closely related sequences to remove PCR and sequencing errors. CDR3 sequences were aligned to IMGT reference sequences to assign V, D and J gene segments. For a sequence to be retained, at least a six-nucleotide match to both a V gene segment and a J gene segment was required. A rearrangement counted as productive if the CDR3 had no stop codons and remained in frame with V and J, and every other rearrangement counted as non-productive. CDR3 was defined according to IMGT convention as the region running from the second conserved V-encoded cysteine to the conserved J-encoded phenylalanine. Sequences without an unambiguous match to a single V gene segment were excluded from the earlier analysis of 450 to 650 of the donors. In an earlier analysis of approximately 500 of the donors, a V segment was called functional when productive rearrangements were above 56.7%, and segregating when the standard deviation between donors exceeded 5%. A statistical classification framework was built to diagnose cytomegalovirus status from the catalog of TCR beta chain sequences. A later analysis assigned V and J genes by comparing TCR nucleotide sequences with IMGT/GENE-DB human TR gene sequences. A later analysis assigned CDR3 sequences and most-parsimonious VDJ recombination scenarios with the TCRdist pipeline. A later analysis defined each TCR beta chain by its CDR3 amino acid sequence plus V-gene family, and excluded reads lacking a unique V-gene family. As a way to deal with suspected cross-contamination and a sequencing artifact, a later analysis dropped more than 500 nucleotide sequences that were highly shared and had low generation probability. For each public chain, a later analysis derived a clonal expansion index from normalized ranks of inferred template counts within each repertoire. In a later analysis, generation probabilities were computed using a VDJ recombination model fitted to out-of-frame rearrangements, and the results were checked against IGoR. Hypergeometric tests were used in a later analysis to score TCR-TCR, TCR-HLA and TCR-CMV co-occurrence, with a repertoire-size bias correction applied to the TCR pairs. In a later analysis, false discovery rates were estimated by permuting HLA or CMV assignments 20 times. A later analysis grouped co-occurring TCRs with DBSCAN, adding TCRdist sequence similarity when clustering within HLA-allele-positive subsets. Repertoires with fewer than 30,000 or more than 120,000 public chains, plus five repertoires with anomalous nucleotide sharing, were excluded from co-occurrence clustering. The clones in this table, taken by TCRdb from immuneACCESS, are in-frame only. Not every clone is retained; where verified, under half of the shortfall comes from an unresolved V gene, and the cause of the rest is unknown. Clonal size and the V and J genes are those of that table, whereas D and trimming came from the DNA. The sample table contains 100,000 or so clones; only one count was recorded for more than 55% of them. Jointly, the top ten make up around 5.5% of the sample.

General study outcomes and caveats: Presence/absence analyses assumed roughly uniform sequencing depth across donors, an assumption that may not hold. Cytomegalovirus status was reported to be diagnosed by the classifier with high specificity and sensitivity in both the original and validation cohorts. According to the authors, the approach could potentially be generalized to other disease states and immunological phenotypes. The sequencing pipeline was judged likely to have produced a cluster of highly shared sequence variants as a technical artifact. Compared with equally common non-associated chains, HLA-associated TCR beta chains in a later analysis were more clonally expanded and had lower generation probabilities. In the study, 164 TCR beta chains were listed as associated with cytomegalovirus. V-gene and J-gene trimming of TCR beta chains was associated with a missense DCLRE1C variant in a later genetic analysis, and the association was replicated in an independent cohort. The cohort was sequenced for TCR beta chains only, and without alpha or paired-chain data the features that could be detected were limited. A later analysis associated 15,000 or so TCR beta sequences with specific HLA alleles at a false discovery rate of 0.05. In an earlier analysis of 500 to 650 of the donors, most TCR beta V segments appeared in productive rearrangements about 87% or about 30% of the time, broadly matching IMGT annotations. Some IMGT-functional V segments, including TRBV6-2 and TRBV6-3, could not be told apart with the 87-base-pair reads, so those segments were excluded. A further reported finding was that TCR beta sequences accurately predicted the HLA-A and HLA-B alleles for most subjects in the first cohort. Because HLA typing was missing for some donors at each locus, association tests included only the typed subset. Correlated functional status among segregating V segments might reflect linkage disequilibrium, but an unknown experimental factor could not be ruled out. The earlier analysis of 450 to 700 of the donors excluded some 16 rarely observed V segments, including chromosome 9 orphons, because counts were too low. In a later analysis, TCR association rates were found to vary across HLA loci, with the most associated TCRs seen for DRB1 alleles and the fewest for HLA-C alleles. Compared with the approximately 710-donor mean, donors in an Asian-associated ancestry cluster had fewer N-insertions in productive TCRs, according to a later genetic analysis. Immune exposure information for the cohort was limited to CMV serostatus. Three of the identified cytomegalovirus-associated TCR beta chains were confirmed in vitro to be specific for cytomegalovirus antigens. Most TCR sequences were observed very rarely across donors, whereas some public TCRs were present in many individuals. When HLA alleles, especially DR and DQ, strongly co-occurred, TCR associations were difficult to assign to individual alleles. In a later analysis, several top co-occurrence clusters were reported to appear linked to parvovirus B19, influenza, CMV and Epstein-Barr virus. According to a later analysis, most CMV-associated TCR beta chains appeared to be HLA-restricted, and the HLA associations seemed to be driven largely by CMV exposure.

This clonotype was obtained from a woman in her thirties in good health and CMV-seropositive. The chain is assembled from TRBV7-7 and TRBJ2-3; TRBD2 aligns with 11 central bases. What was sequenced was PBMCs. The CDR3 is CASSPGLAGFDTQYF. The nucleotides read TGTGCCAGCAGCCCCGGACTAGCGGGCTTTGATACGCAGTATTTT.